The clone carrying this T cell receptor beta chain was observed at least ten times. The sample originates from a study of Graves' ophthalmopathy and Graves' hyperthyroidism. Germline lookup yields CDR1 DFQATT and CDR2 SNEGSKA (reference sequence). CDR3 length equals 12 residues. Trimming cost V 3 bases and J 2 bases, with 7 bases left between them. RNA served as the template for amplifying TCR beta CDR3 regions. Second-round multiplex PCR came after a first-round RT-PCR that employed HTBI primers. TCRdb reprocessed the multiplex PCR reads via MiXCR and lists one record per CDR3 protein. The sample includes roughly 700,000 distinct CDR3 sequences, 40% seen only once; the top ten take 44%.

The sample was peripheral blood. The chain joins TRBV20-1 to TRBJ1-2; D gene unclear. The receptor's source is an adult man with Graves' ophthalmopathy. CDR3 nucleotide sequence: TGCAGTGCTAGGGACCCCAACTATGGCTACACCTTC. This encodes CSARDPNYGYTF.